One and the same sample provided the 22 T cell receptor beta chains below, sequenced in a study of blood T cell repertoires in COVID-19. The data were produced by immunoSEQ multiplex PCR, yet TCRdb's version contains in-frame clones alone and is incomplete. The table includes about 260,000 clones, approximately 86% detected once. Sequenced input: peripheral blood. All receptors come from a man aged 35-49 years who had recovered from COVID-19.

The V call is TRBV5-1, the J call TRBJ1-1; D is uncertain. From germline, CDR1 is SGHRS and CDR2 YFSETQ. V lost 5 bases to trimming and J lost 2 bases, with 4 bases between them. The CDR3 is made up of 11 amino acids. Here the CDR3 reads CASRLNTEAFF. In DNA, the CDR3 is TGCGCCAGCAGGCTAAACACTGAAGCTTTCTTT. Looking up the rest from reference TRBV5-1 and TRBJ1-1 gives the full variable domain: KAGVTQTPRYLIKTRGQQVTLSCSPISGHRSVSWYQQTPGQGLQFLFEYFSETQRNKGNFPGRFSGRQFSNSRSEMNVSTLELGDSALYLCASRLNTEAFFGQGTRLTVV.

In this sample, this clone turned up a few times. The rearrangement uses TRBV29-1 and TRBJ2-7, with D perhaps TRBD1 (6 bases). Germline CDR1 is SQVTM and CDR2 is ANQGSEA. Between the trimmed V and J ends, which lost 2 bases and 2 bases, there was a span of 10 bases. The CDR3 extends over 13 amino acids. CDR3 bases: TGCAGCGTTGAATTGAGGGGGACCTACGAGCAGTACTTC. Protein sequence: CSVELRGTYEQYF.

V usage is TRBV11-2 and J usage is TRBJ2-6; weak D call: TRBD2 (5 bases). V dropped 3 bases and J dropped 0 bases, with 15 bases sitting between them. The V gene's germline CDR1 is SGHAT and CDR2 FQNNGV. This CDR3 has 18 amino acids. The CDR3 bases are TGTGCCAGCAGCTTCATATCTCCGGGGTTCTCTGGGGCCAACGTCCTGACTTTC. It specifies CASSFISPGFSGANVLTF.

The chain links TRBV21-1 to TRBJ2-7; the D call of TRBD2 is as the table states it, not checked on the DNA. TRBV21-1 is termed a pseudogene. The CDR3 sequence is 16 residues long. CDR3 amino acids: CASSNGEGQTTYEQYF. In DNA, the CDR3 is TGTGCCAGCAGCAACGGGGAAGGGCAGACCACCTACGAGCAGTACTTC.

This rearrangement joins TRBV6-5 to TRBJ1-1, with 8 bases identical to TRBD1. Germline V gene data show CDR1 as MNHEY and CDR2 as SVGAGI. V shed 5 bases and J 2 bases; nucleotides not matched to a gene: 4. The CDR3 length is 14 residues. The CDR3 loop reads CASSRPGGNTEAFF. CDR3 sequence (DNA): TGTGCCAGCAGTCGGCCAGGGGGCAACACTGAAGCTTTCTTT.

The genes are TRBV6-2 or TRBV6-3 and TRBJ2-4; possible D gene TRBD1, 5 bases. V dropped 4 bases and J dropped 0 bases, with 7 bases sitting between them. The germline V gene encodes CDR1 MNHEY and CDR2 SVGEGT. This CDR3 is built from 14 residues. The CDR3 is CASSFRVAKNIQYF. CDR3 DNA sequence: TGTGCCAGCAGTTTCAGGGTAGCCAAAAACATTCAGTACTTC.

The V gene is TRBV9, the J gene TRBJ2-2, with TRBD1 as a possible D gene (7 bases). The CDR3 length is 16 residues. Deletions cut 4 bases from V and 4 bases from J, with 17 bases between. Germline CDR1 SGDLS, CDR2 YYNGEE. CDR3 DNA: TGTGCCAGCAGCCCCCGACAGGGAGGCGGCACCGGGGAGCTGTTTTTT. This codes for CASSPRQGGGTGELFF.

This sequence joins TRBV10-1 and TRBJ2-3; TRBD2 is a possible D gene (7 bases). The CDR3 runs to 17 residues. Germline V lookup: CDR1 WNHNN, CDR2 SYGVQD (reference sequence). Between the trimmed V and J ends, which lost 7 bases and 4 bases, there was a span of 24 bases. CDR3 sequence: CASITGRGVWGPDTQYF. The DNA for the CDR3 is TGCGCCAGCATCACTGGTCGGGGGGTCTGGGGGCCAGATACGCAGTATTTT.

This clone appeared a single time. In DNA, the CDR3 is TGTGCCAGTAACCCGACAGGGGGAGGTTATGGCTACACCTTC. Amino acid sequence: CASNPTGGGYGYTF. The chain combines TRBV19 with TRBJ1-2, with 9 bases identical to TRBD1. This CDR3 comprises 14 residues. The V gene end was trimmed by 7 bases and the J gene end by 5 bases; junction bases not matched to a gene: 8. The V gene's germline CDR1 is LNHDA and CDR2 SQIVND (reference sequence).

This rearrangement joins TRBV7-6 to TRBJ1-6, with TRBD1 matching 7 bases. The CDR3 has 16 residues. The V segment lost 1 base and the J segment 3 bases; nucleotides outside the gene matches: 3. Germline V CDR1 and CDR2: SGHVS, FNYEAQ. CDR3 nucleotides: TGTGCCAGCAGCTTAGGAGGGGGCAACTATAATTCACCCCTCCACTTT. This sequence encodes CASSLGGGNYNSPLHF.

The table lists this clone with a count of one. CDR3 bases: TGTGCCAGCAGCTTTCAGGGTACGGGCACTGAAGCTTTCTTT. The encoded protein is CASSFQGTGTEAFF. This chain connects TRBV7-2 to TRBJ1-1; TRBD1 is a possible D gene (5 bases). Germline V gene lookup returns CDR1 SGHTA and CDR2 FQGNSA. The CDR3 loop spans 14 amino acids. V was shortened by 3 bases and J by 4 bases, with 12 bases between the two germline ends.

The J gene is TRBJ2-4, the V gene TRBV5-4; TRBD1 matches 8 bases. The CDR3 loop spans 14 amino acids. Looked up from germline, CDR1 is SGHNT and CDR2 is YYREEE (reference sequence). The V and J ends lost 1 base and 3 bases, in that order; junction bases with no gene match: 0. CDR3 loop: CASSLTGGKNIQYF. For the CDR3, the DNA is TGTGCCAGCAGCTTGACAGGGGGCAAAAACATTCAGTACTTC.

The chain carries TRBV7-9 and TRBJ2-5, with 7 bases matching TRBD1. The J segment lost 5 bases and the V segment lost 4 bases, leaving 1 base of the junction unmatched. CDR1 and CDR2 (germline): SEHNR, FQNEAQ (reference sequence). CDR3 length: 12 residues. CDR3 coding DNA: TGTGCCAGCAGCTCCAGGGGGGAGACCCAGTACTTC. The encoded protein is CASSSRGETQYF. Combining the CDR3 with reference TRBV7-9 and TRBJ2-5 gives the whole variable domain DTGVSQNPRHKITKRGQNVTFRCDPISEHNRLYWYRQTLGQGPEFLTYFQNEAQLEKSRLLSDRFSAERPKGSFSTLEIQRTEQGDSAMYLCASSSRGETQYFGPGTRLLVL.

To note about this clone: In the same sample, other DNA sequences code for this CDR3. This chain joins TRBV12-3 or TRBV12-4 and TRBJ1-1; 7 bases are shared with TRBD1. The CDR3 is 13 amino acids. The V and J ends lost 2 bases and 4 bases, in that order; junction bases with no gene match: 1. CDR3 DNA sequence: TGTGCCAGCAGTTTATCAGGGGGCACTGAAGCTTTCTTT. Residues: CASSLSGGTEAFF.

V usage is TRBV30 and J usage is TRBJ1-1; D unclear. Germline CDR1 reads GTSNPN; CDR2 reads SVGIG (reference sequence). The V gene lost 3 bases and the J gene lost 8 bases, with 19 bases spanning the gap. CDR3 length: 14 amino acids. The CDR3 DNA follows: TGTGCCTGGAGCGCGGTTCTTGTTAATCAAGAAGCTTTCTTT. Translating it yields CAWSAVLVNQEAFF.

The V and J genes are TRBV6-5 and TRBJ2-3; no firm D call. The CDR3 runs to 13 residues. Germline CDR1 is MNHEY and CDR2 is SVGAGI. Trimming left V 0 bases short and J 4 bases short, with 5 bases between. Here the CDR3 reads CASSYSLADTQYF. CDR3 nucleotides: TGTGCCAGCAGTTACTCCTTAGCAGATACGCAGTATTTT.

This clone was recorded a few times. This chain uses TRBV29-1 with TRBJ2-5; the match to TRBD1 covers 8 bases. V shed 5 bases, J shed 4 bases, and the junction held 12 bases outside the gene matches. This CDR3 spans 15 amino acids. The germline CDR1 and CDR2 sequences are SQVTM and ANQGSEA. The CDR3 DNA reads as TGCAGCGTTTCCCTACCGGACAGGGTTCGAGAGACCCAGTACTTC. This sequence encodes CSVSLPDRVRETQYF.

This chain links TRBV2 with TRBJ2-2; the match to TRBD2 covers 9 bases. Trimming cost V 3 bases and J 7 bases; bases outside gene matches: 9. Germline lookup yields CDR1 SNHLY and CDR2 FYNNEI. The CDR3 is made up of 16 amino acids. The CDR3 DNA reads TGTGCCAGCAGTGACGCGGGAGGGCCCCTCATCGGGGAGCTGTTTTTT. Protein product: CASSDAGGPLIGELFF.

This clone was observed a handful of times. The sample holds other DNA sequences that translate to the same CDR3. V is TRBV2 and J is TRBJ2-5; no clear D. Germline V gives CDR1 SNHLY, CDR2 FYNNEI. V was trimmed by 6 bases and J by 1 base, leaving 3 bases between them. The CDR3 has 11 residues. This chain's CDR3 is CASRLQETQYF. CDR3 coding DNA: TGTGCCAGCAGACTCCAAGAGACCCAGTACTTC.

CDR3: CSVRLASDTQYF. For the CDR3, the DNA is TGCAGCGTGAGACTAGCCTCAGATACGCAGTATTTT. The chain recombines TRBV29-1 with TRBJ2-3, with 7 nucleotides matching TRBD2. Losses at the gene ends were 6 bases for V and 4 bases for J; bases not matched to a gene: 4. CDR1 SQVTM and CDR2 ANQGSEA come from the germline V gene. This CDR3 contains 12 residues.

The V gene is TRBV4-3, the J gene TRBJ2-6; 8 nucleotides line up with TRBD1. V was clipped by 0 bases and J by 2 bases; unmatched bases: 3. This CDR3 spans 17 amino acids. Germline CDR1 and CDR2: LGHNA and YSLEER. CDR3 sequence (DNA): TGCGCCAGCAGCCAAGAACAGGGGGGCACTGGGGCCAACGTCCTGACTTTC. This sequence encodes CASSQEQGGTGANVLTF.

The V and J genes are TRBV20-1 and TRBJ2-2; D ambiguous. This CDR3 region has 11 residues. Looked up from germline, CDR1 is DFQATT and CDR2 is SNEGSKA (reference sequence). Trimming stripped 2 bases from V and 6 bases from J, with 4 bases between. Here the CDR3 DNA reads TGCAGTGCTAGAACGGCCGGGGAGCTGTTTTTT. It encodes CSARTAGELFF.